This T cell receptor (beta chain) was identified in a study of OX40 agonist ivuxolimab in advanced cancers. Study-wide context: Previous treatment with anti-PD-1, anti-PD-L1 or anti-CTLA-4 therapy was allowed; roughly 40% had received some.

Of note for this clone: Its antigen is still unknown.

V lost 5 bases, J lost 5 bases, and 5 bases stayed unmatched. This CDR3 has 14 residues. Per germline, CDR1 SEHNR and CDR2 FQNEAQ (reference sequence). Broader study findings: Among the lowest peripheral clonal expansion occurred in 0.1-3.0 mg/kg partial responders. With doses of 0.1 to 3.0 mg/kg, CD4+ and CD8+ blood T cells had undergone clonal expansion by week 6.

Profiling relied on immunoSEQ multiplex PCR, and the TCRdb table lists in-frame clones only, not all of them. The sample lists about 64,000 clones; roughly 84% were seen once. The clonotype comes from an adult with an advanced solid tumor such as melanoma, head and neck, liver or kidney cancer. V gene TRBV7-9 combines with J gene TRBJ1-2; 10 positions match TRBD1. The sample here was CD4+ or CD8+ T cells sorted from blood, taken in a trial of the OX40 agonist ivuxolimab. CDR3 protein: CASSRDRGVYGYTF. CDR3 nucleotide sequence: TGTGCCAGCAGCCGGGACAGGGGAGTTTATGGCTACACCTTC. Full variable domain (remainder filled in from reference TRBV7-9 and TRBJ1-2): DTGVSQNPRHKITKRGQNVTFRCDPISEHNRLYWYRQTLGQGPEFLTYFQNEAQLEKSRLLSDRFSAERPKGSFSTLEIQRTEQGDSAMYLCASSRDRGVYGYTFGSGTRLTVV.